Shown below are 28 T cell receptor beta chains from a single sample sequenced in a study of control samples from healthy donors and cancer patients. Method: immunoSEQ multiplex PCR; TCRdb's copy keeps in-frame clones and lacks some. The data contain fewer than 200,000 clones, nearly 90% of them singletons. The sequencing input was blood. These receptors were obtained from a woman aged 45 to 65 in good health.

The chain has TRBV6-5 and TRBJ1-1; a weak D match, TRBD1 (6 bases). This CDR3 is built from 15 residues. Germline V gene sequence: CDR1 MNHEY, CDR2 SVGAGI. V gave up 6 bases and J gave up 4 bases, with 18 bases separating them. The CDR3 DNA sequence: TGTGCCAGCAGGGGCACAGGGTTATCCGTCACTGAAGCTTTCTTT. Its protein product is CASRGTGLSVTEAFF.

The genes are TRBV7-3 and TRBJ2-2; no firm D call. V shed 3 bases and J shed 6 bases, with 14 bases lying between them. Germline loops: CDR1 SGHTA, CDR2 FQGTGA. The CDR3 sequence is 15 residues long. The CDR3 DNA is TGTGCCAGCAGCTTCGTTCGAGGAGAATCCGGGGAGCTGTTTTTT. It is translated as CASSFVRGESGELFF.

The chain joins TRBV6-5 to TRBJ1-2; D is undetermined. The germline CDR1 and CDR2 sequences are MNHEY and SVGAGI. The ends were cut back, 6 bases at V and 2 bases at J, with 16 bases in the middle. The CDR3 is 15 residues long. The DNA for the CDR3 is TGTGCCAGCAGGACCGTGGGGTCGGACAACTATGGCTACACCTTC. Residues: CASRTVGSDNYGYTF.

This clone has just one count. The chain has TRBV18 and TRBJ1-1; D call uncertain. Germline V gives CDR1 KGHSH, CDR2 LQKENI. V lost 5 bases, J lost 3 bases, and 13 bases lay in between. This CDR3 region has 14 residues. CDR3 in amino acids: CASSDTQFDTEAFF. In DNA form, the CDR3 reads TGTGCCAGCTCAGATACACAGTTCGACACTGAAGCTTTCTTT. The entire variable domain, with the rest obtained from reference TRBV18 and TRBJ1-1, is as follows: NAGVMQNPRHLVRRRGQEARLRCSPMKGHSHVYWYRQLPEEGLKFMVYLQKENIIDESGMPKERFSAEFPKEGPSILRIQQVVRGDSAAYFCASSDTQFDTEAFFGQGTRLTVV.

The gene calls are TRBV5-3 and TRBJ2-3; D gene uncertain. TRBV5-3 belongs to the ORF category, with a function that is uncertain. This CDR3 region has 14 residues. V was cut by 8 bases and J by 0 bases, with 13 bases left in between. The CDR3 protein is CARTVAQSTDTQYF. DNA for the CDR3: TGTGCCAGGACCGTAGCACAGAGCACAGATACGCAGTATTTT.

The genes are TRBV6-6 and TRBJ1-3; D remains unclear. The CDR3 extends over 14 amino acids. Deletions cut 4 bases from V and 1 base from J, with 8 bases between. Germline V CDR1 and CDR2: MNHNY, SVGAGI (reference sequence). The CDR3 DNA sequence: TGTGCCAGCAGTTTTGGGGTGTCTGGAAACACCATATATTTT. Amino acid sequence: CASSFGVSGNTIYF.

This clone was recorded once. This rearrangement joins TRBV25-1 to TRBJ2-7; 8 nucleotides match TRBD1. Losses at the gene ends were 2 bases for V and 5 bases for J; bases not matched to a gene: 8. The CDR3 is made up of 15 amino acids. Looked up from germline, CDR1 is MGHDK and CDR2 is SYGVNS. This chain's CDR3 is CASSETGQGIHEQYF. DNA of the CDR3: TGTGCCAGCAGTGAAACAGGACAGGGAATCCACGAGCAGTACTTC.

The rearrangement uses TRBV6-6 and TRBJ2-7; a possible D gene is TRBD2 (6 bases). The CDR3 spans 12 residues. V gave up 8 bases and J gave up 0 bases, with 8 bases separating them. From germline, CDR1 is MNHNY and CDR2 SVGAGI (reference sequence). The CDR3 sequence is CASGRGSYEQYF. CDR3 nucleotide sequence: TGTGCCAGCGGGCGGGGCTCCTACGAGCAGTACTTC.

The J gene is TRBJ2-7, the V gene TRBV19; 11 bases align to TRBD1. V dropped 6 bases and J dropped 9; count of bases not matched to a gene: 13. The germline gives CDR1 LNHDA, CDR2 SQIVND (reference sequence). This CDR3 is 15 amino acids long. The CDR3 DNA reads as TGTGCCAGTAGCCCCGGGACAGGGGGGAATCTCGGGCAGTACTTC. Its translation: CASSPGTGGNLGQYF.

The rearrangement joins TRBV28 to TRBJ2-5; 9 positions match TRBD1. Trimming at V came to 1 base and at J to 5 bases, leaving 8 bases not matched to a gene. CDR3 length equals 16 residues. Germline loops: CDR1 MDHEN, CDR2 SYDVKM. The CDR3 DNA sequence: TGTGCCAGCAGTTTATCCCCGGGACAGGGAATTGAGACCCAGTACTTC. This sequence encodes CASSLSPGQGIETQYF.

V gene TRBV6-5 combines with J gene TRBJ2-7; D gene ambiguous. Trimming shortened V by 0 bases and J by 3 bases, and 12 bases separated the two germline ends. Germline CDR1 is MNHEY and CDR2 is SVGAGI. The CDR3 contains 15 residues. CDR3 region: CASSYSPTLGYEQYF. The CDR3 DNA is TGTGCCAGCAGTTACTCCCCTACTTTGGGCTACGAGCAGTACTTC.

The chain is built from TRBV6-2 or TRBV6-3 and TRBJ1-5; a possible D gene is TRBD1 (6 bases). CDR3 length: 15 amino acids. Germline-derived CDR1 and CDR2 are MNHEY and SVGEGT. V gave up 2 bases and J gave up 8 bases, with 16 bases separating them. The CDR3 loop is CASSYQRRGREPQHF. Written as DNA, the CDR3 is TGTGCCAGCAGTTACCAACGCAGGGGCAGGGAGCCCCAGCATTTT.

The sample holds one count of this clone. The chain has TRBV2 and TRBJ1-2; no clear D gene. The CDR3 is 14 residues long. Germline lookup yields CDR1 SNHLY and CDR2 FYNNEI. The V gene lost 5 bases and the J gene lost 8 bases, with 18 bases spanning the gap. The CDR3 loop reads CASSRLPRAGGYTF. CDR3 bases: TGTGCCAGCAGTCGTTTACCTAGGGCGGGAGGCTACACCTTC.

The chain has TRBV28 and TRBJ1-2, with D unclear. The CDR3 sequence is 12 residues long. V shed 5 bases and J shed 8 bases, with 12 bases lying between them. CDR1 is MDHEN and CDR2 is SYDVKM in the germline V gene. CDR3 region: CASSPHTGGYTF. CDR3 bases: TGTGCCAGCAGTCCCCACACGGGAGGCTACACCTTC.

This clone was seen once. The chain couples TRBV15 to TRBJ2-7; D is perhaps TRBD1 or TRBD2 (6 bases each). Trimming stripped 3 bases from V and 6 bases from J, with 12 bases between. Looked up from germline, CDR1 is LNHNV and CDR2 is YYDKDF (reference sequence). The CDR3 has 13 amino acids. CDR3 residues: CATSRRGVGEQYF. DNA for the CDR3: TGTGCCACCAGCAGGAGGGGGGTTGGCGAGCAGTACTTC.

The chain employs TRBV7-9 and TRBJ2-3; no definite D call. CDR3 size: 14 residues. CDR1 and CDR2 from the germline V gene are SEHNR and FQNEAQ (reference sequence). Trimming took 3 bases from V and 2 from J, leaving 9 bases between them. CDR3 DNA: TGTGCCAGCAGCTTGTTTAGGACCACAGATACGCAGTATTTT. It yields the protein CASSLFRTTDTQYF.

This chain joins TRBV6-2 or TRBV6-3 and TRBJ1-6; D not certain. This CDR3 spans 15 amino acids. The V gene's germline CDR1 is MNHEY and CDR2 SVGEGT. V lost 3 bases and J 5 bases, leaving 11 bases between the germline ends. DNA for the CDR3: TGTGCCAGCAGTTATGGGGTAAGGAATAATTCACCCCTCCACTTT. Translation gives CASSYGVRNNSPLHF.

This clone appeared once. This chain joins TRBV19 and TRBJ2-1, with D possibly matching TRBD1 (5 bases). The CDR3 is 16 residues long. Germline assignment: CDR1 LNHDA and CDR2 SQIVND (reference sequence). Deletions cut 3 bases from V and 1 base from J, with 13 bases between. The CDR3 region has the DNA TGTGCCAGTAGTATTCAGGGAATTTGGTCCTACAATGAGCAGTTCTTC. Its translation is CASSIQGIWSYNEQFF. The variable domain in full, completed from reference TRBV19 and TRBJ2-1, reads DGGITQSPKYLFRKEGQNVTLSCEQNLNHDAMYWYRQDPGQGLRLIYYSQIVNDFQKGDIAEGYSVSREKKESFPLTVTSAQKNPTAFYLCASSIQGIWSYNEQFFGPGTRLTVL.

The chain uses TRBV7-9 and TRBJ1-2, with 7 nucleotides matching TRBD1. Germline CDR1 SEHNR, CDR2 FQNEAQ (reference sequence). The CDR3 totals 15 residues. V was clipped by 5 bases and J by 5 bases; unmatched bases: 11. CDR3 sequence reads: CASSRVPGQMYGYTF. In nucleotides, the CDR3 is TGTGCCAGCAGCCGGGTACCGGGACAGATGTATGGCTACACCTTC.

V and J are TRBV28 and TRBJ1-2; the D is unclear. CDR3 length equals 15 residues. V was pared by 7 bases and J by 1 base, with 16 bases between. Germline-derived CDR1 and CDR2 are MDHEN and SYDVKM. The CDR3 loop is CASTSGGAINYGYTF. As DNA, the CDR3 is TGTGCCAGCACGTCGGGCGGCGCTATTAACTATGGCTACACCTTC.

The V and J genes are TRBV30 and TRBJ1-6; the D is unclear. The V and J ends lost 0 bases and 12 bases respectively, with 12 bases between them. The CDR3 is made up of 13 amino acids. From germline, CDR1 is GTSNPN and CDR2 SVGIG (reference sequence). CDR3: CAWSVAAYGPLHF. CDR3 coding DNA: TGTGCCTGGAGTGTGGCCGCCTACGGACCCCTCCACTTT. Complete variable domain (other parts from reference TRBV30 and TRBJ1-6): SQTIHQWPATLVQPVGSPLSLECTVEGTSNPNLYWYRQAAGRGLQLLFYSVGIGQISSEVPQNLSASRPQDRQFILSSKKLLLSDSGFYLCAWSVAAYGPLHFGNGTRLTVT.

The chain carries TRBV30 and TRBJ1-1, with 7 bases lining up with TRBD1. With V trimmed by 2 bases and J by 7 bases, 4 bases remained unmatched. Germline-derived CDR1 and CDR2 are GTSNPN and SVGIG (reference sequence). The CDR3 totals 12 residues. CDR3: CAWSPQGDEAFF. CDR3 sequence (DNA): TGTGCCTGGAGTCCCCAGGGGGATGAAGCTTTCTTT.

The chain employs TRBV5-1 and TRBJ2-7; 9 positions agree with TRBD1. The CDR3 runs to 14 residues. Germline V gene sequence: CDR1 SGHRS, CDR2 YFSETQ. Trimming cost V 2 bases and J 4 bases; bases outside gene matches: 4. CDR3 DNA: TGCGCCAGCAGCTTAACAGGGGGCGCGTACGAGCAGTACTTC. Its translation: CASSLTGGAYEQYF.

V gene TRBV2 combines with J gene TRBJ2-2; a possible D gene is TRBD2 (5 bases). The CDR3 spans 14 residues. V lost 6 bases, J lost 2 bases, and 10 bases lay in between. CDR1 and CDR2 from the germline V gene are SNHLY and FYNNEI. Here the CDR3 DNA reads TGTGCCAGCAGGGTGAGGGTTAACACCGGGGAGCTGTTTTTT. Its translation is CASRVRVNTGELFF.

The chain has TRBV19 and TRBJ1-5, with D possibly TRBD1 on 6 matching bases. V was shortened by 1 base and J by 2 bases, with 12 bases between the two germline ends. The CDR3 totals 16 residues. Germline CDR1 and CDR2: LNHDA and SQIVND (reference sequence). The CDR3 DNA reads as TGTGCCAGTAGTATAGCCGGGGGGGGGCGCAATCAGCCCCAGCATTTT. It specifies CASSIAGGGRNQPQHF.

The genes are TRBV29-1 and TRBJ1-4, with D unclear. Trimming pared 0 bases from V and 8 bases from J, leaving 4 bases between. This CDR3 is 11 amino acids long. From germline, CDR1 is SQVTM and CDR2 ANQGSEA. DNA of the CDR3: TGCAGCGTTGAAGAGTCAGAAAAACTGTTTTTT. It specifies CSVEESEKLFF.

The chain has TRBV19 and TRBJ1-2; D call uncertain. The CDR3 contains 11 residues. From germline, CDR1 is LNHDA and CDR2 SQIVND (reference sequence). V gave up 6 bases and J gave up 8 bases, with 10 bases separating them. CDR3 nucleotide sequence: TGTGCCAGTAGGATCTATTGGGGCTACACCTTC. Translated: CASRIYWGYTF.

This clone came up a few times. V and J are TRBV19 and TRBJ1-1; TRBD1 is a possible D gene (6 bases). CDR1 and CDR2 from the germline V gene are LNHDA and SQIVND (reference sequence). The CDR3 contains 15 residues. Trimming took 5 bases from V and 5 from J, leaving 18 bases between them. The CDR3 sequence is CASSLQGQGQTEAFF. The CDR3 DNA reads as TGTGCCAGTAGTCTTCAGGGCCAGGGGCAGACTGAAGCTTTCTTT.